This T cell receptor (beta chain) emerged from a study of Ad26.COV2.S vaccination and SARS-CoV-2 variants. Study at large: The vaccine Ad26.COV2.S was put into the muscle once, or twice with 56 days between. General study findings and limits: The placebo group had lower spike-specific TCR breadth than the vaccine recipients did.

The CDR3 consists of 12 residues. The germline gives CDR1 SEHNR, CDR2 FQNEAQ (reference sequence). V lost 3 bases and J 7 bases, leaving 8 bases between the germline ends. Treatment meaning: some 20 received Ad26.COV2.S at low or high dose, single or two shots; about 5 received placebo; per-sample allocation not given. It was on day 63 after the first vaccine or placebo injection that samples were taken. Its platform was an Ad26 vector, and its expressed antigen was Wuhan-strain SARS-CoV-2 spike. Generated by immunoSEQ multiplex PCR, the TCRdb table keeps only in-frame clones and is missing some. The sample includes roughly 400,000 clones, about nine tenths seen only once; the top ten take over 1.5%. With regard to this clone: Its antigen is undetermined.

The specimen comprised peripheral blood, sampled in a trial of Ad26.COV2.S vaccine versus placebo. The receptor was isolated from a person aged 18-65 years who received the Ad26.COV2.S COVID-19 vaccine or a placebo. This sequence joins TRBV7-9 and TRBJ2-3; no clear D. This chain's CDR3 is CASSFGVHTQYF. CDR3 nucleotides: TGTGCCAGCAGCTTTGGGGTCCATACGCAGTATTTT. Looking up the rest from reference TRBV7-9 and TRBJ2-3 gives the full variable domain: DTGVSQNPRHKITKRGQNVTFRCDPISEHNRLYWYRQTLGQGPEFLTYFQNEAQLEKSRLLSDRFSAERPKGSFSTLEIQRTEQGDSAMYLCASSFGVHTQYFGPGTRLTVL.